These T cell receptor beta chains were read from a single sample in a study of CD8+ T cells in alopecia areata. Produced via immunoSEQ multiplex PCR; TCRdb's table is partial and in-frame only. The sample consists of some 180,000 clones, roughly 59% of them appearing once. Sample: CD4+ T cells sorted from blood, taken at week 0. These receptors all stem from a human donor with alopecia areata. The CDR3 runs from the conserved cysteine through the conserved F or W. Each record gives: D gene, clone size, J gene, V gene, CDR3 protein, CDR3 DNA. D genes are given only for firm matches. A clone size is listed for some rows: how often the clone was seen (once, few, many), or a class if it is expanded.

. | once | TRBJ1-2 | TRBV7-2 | CASSPPGWDGYTF | TGTGCCAGCAGCCCCCCGGGTTGGGATGGCTACACCTTC
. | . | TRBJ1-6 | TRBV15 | CATSMSNSPLHF | TGTGCCACCAGCATGTCCAATTCACCCCTCCACTTT
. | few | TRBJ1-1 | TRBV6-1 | CASIQTVNTEAFF | TGTGCCAGCATTCAAACGGTGAACACTGAAGCTTTCTTT
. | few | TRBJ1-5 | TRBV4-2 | CASSQSDPREPQHF | TGTGCCAGCAGCCAATCCGACCCGAGGGAGCCCCAGCATTTT
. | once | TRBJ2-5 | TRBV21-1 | CASSPRGRQGRDRETQYF | TGTGCCAGCAGCCCCCGTGGTAGGCAGGGGAGAGATCGAGAGACCCAGTACTTC
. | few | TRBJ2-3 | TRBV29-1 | CSVGDDTQYF | TGCAGCGTTGGTGATGATACGCAGTATTTT
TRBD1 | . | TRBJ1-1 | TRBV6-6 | CASSSKTGVMNTEAFF | TGTGCCAGCAGTTCCAAGACAGGGGTTATGAACACTGAAGCTTTCTTT
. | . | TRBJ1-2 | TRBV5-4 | CASSNEREYYGYTF | TGTGCCAGCAGCAACGAAAGGGAGTACTATGGCTACACCTTC
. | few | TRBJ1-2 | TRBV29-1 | CSGRTDGRANYGYTF | TGCAGCGGGAGGACCGACGGGAGAGCTAACTATGGCTACACCTTC
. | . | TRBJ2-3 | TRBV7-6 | CASSFASLDTQYF | TGTGCCAGCAGCTTCGCGTCTCTGGATACGCAGTATTTT
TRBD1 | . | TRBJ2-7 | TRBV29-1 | CSVGQGTYEQYF | TGCAGCGTCGGACAGGGGACCTACGAGCAGTACTTC
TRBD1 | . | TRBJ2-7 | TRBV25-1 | CASSAGQGQQYF | TGTGCCAGCAGTGCGGGACAGGGACAGCAGTACTTC
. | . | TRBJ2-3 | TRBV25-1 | CASGSSTDTQYF | TGTGCCAGCGGGTCGTCCACAGATACGCAGTATTTT
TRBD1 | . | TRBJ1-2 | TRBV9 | CASSQGQGAYGYTF | TGTGCCAGCAGCCAAGGACAGGGGGCATATGGCTACACCTTC
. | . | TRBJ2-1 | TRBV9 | CASSVALGMTDNEQFF | TGTGCCAGCAGCGTAGCTTTAGGGATGACGGACAATGAGCAGTTCTTC
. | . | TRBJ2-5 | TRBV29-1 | CSVYPGDRQETQYF | TGCAGCGTCTACCCAGGGGACCGCCAAGAGACCCAGTACTTC
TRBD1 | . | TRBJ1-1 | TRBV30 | CAWSVRQGGSVTEAFF | TGTGCCTGGAGTGTTCGACAGGGAGGGTCGGTCACTGAAGCTTTCTTT
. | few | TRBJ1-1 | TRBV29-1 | CSVVRDTNTEAFF | TGCAGCGTTGTAAGAGACACGAACACTGAAGCTTTCTTT
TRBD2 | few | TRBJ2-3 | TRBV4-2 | CASSQDSSGPTTDTQYF | TGTGCCAGCAGCCAAGACTCTAGCGGGCCAACCACAGATACGCAGTATTTT
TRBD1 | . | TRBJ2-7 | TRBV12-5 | CASGLAPGQGLASQQYF | TGTGCTAGTGGTTTGGCCCCCGGACAGGGCCTGGCCTCCCAGCAGTACTTC
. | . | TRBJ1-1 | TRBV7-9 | CASSLVGSSGVNTEAFF | TGTGCCAGCAGCTTAGTGGGTTCGTCAGGGGTCAACACTGAAGCTTTCTTT
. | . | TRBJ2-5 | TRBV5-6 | CASSRQALRGETQYF | TGTGCCAGCAGCCGGCAGGCCCTTCGGGGAGAGACCCAGTACTTC
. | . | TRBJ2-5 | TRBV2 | CASVRLVETQYF | TGTGCCAGCGTGCGGCTAGTGGAGACCCAGTACTTC
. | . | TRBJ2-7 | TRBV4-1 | CASSQDPGRSYEQYF | TGCGCCAGCAGCCAAGATCCCGGGAGATCCTACGAGCAGTACTTC
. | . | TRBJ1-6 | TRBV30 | CAFQTEAYNSPLHF | TGTGCCTTCCAGACGGAAGCTTATAATTCACCCCTCCACTTT
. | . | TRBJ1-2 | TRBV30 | CASLLGDYGYTF | TGTGCCTCCCTCCTGGGGGACTATGGCTACACCTTC
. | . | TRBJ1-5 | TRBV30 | CAWSVLGSQPQHF | TGTGCCTGGAGTGTCTTAGGGAGTCAGCCCCAGCATTTT
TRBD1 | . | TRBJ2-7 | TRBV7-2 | CASSLATGAPYEQYF | TGTGCCAGCAGCTTAGCGACAGGGGCACCCTACGAGCAGTACTTC
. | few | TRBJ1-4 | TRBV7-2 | CASSSLGRLNEKLFF | TGTGCCAGCAGCTCGTTGGGACGTTTAAATGAAAAACTGTTTTTT
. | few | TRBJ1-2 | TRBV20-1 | CSAIDYGYTF | TGCAGTGCTATAGACTATGGCTACACCTTC
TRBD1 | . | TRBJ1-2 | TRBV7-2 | CASSEQGGTGGTF | TGTGCCAGCAGCGAACAGGGAGGGACAGGTGGCACCTTC
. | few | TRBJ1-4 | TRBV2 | CASRSGPTNEKLFF | TGTGCCAGCAGATCCGGGCCAACTAATGAAAAACTGTTTTTT
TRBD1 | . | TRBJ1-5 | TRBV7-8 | CASTSGGGMSNQPQHF | TGTGCCAGCACCTCAGGGGGAGGGATGAGCAATCAGCCCCAGCATTTT
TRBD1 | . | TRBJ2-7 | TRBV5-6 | CASSQGPLAGTGYTYEQYF | TGTGCCAGCAGCCAGGGACCTCTGGCCGGGACAGGGTACACCTACGAGCAGTACTTC
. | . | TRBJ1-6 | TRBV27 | CASSQDRSSPLHF | TGTGCCAGCAGTCAGGACCGGAGTTCACCCCTCCACTTT
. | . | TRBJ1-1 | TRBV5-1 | CASSLTGTEAFF | TGCGCCAGCAGCTTGACGGGGACTGAAGCTTTCTTT
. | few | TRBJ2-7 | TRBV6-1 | CASSGQTYEQYF | TGTGCCAGCAGTGGACAGACCTACGAGCAGTACTTC
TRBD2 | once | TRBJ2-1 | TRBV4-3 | CASSLTSGGATYNEQFF | TGCGCCAGCAGCCTAACTAGCGGGGGGGCGACCTACAATGAGCAGTTCTTC
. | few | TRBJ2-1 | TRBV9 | CASSLSQGEQFF | TGTGCCAGCAGCTTATCCCAGGGTGAGCAGTTCTTC
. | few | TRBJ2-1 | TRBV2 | CASRSKGNNEQFF | TGTGCCAGCAGATCAAAGGGGAACAATGAGCAGTTCTTC
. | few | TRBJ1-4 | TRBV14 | CASSPYRNEKLFF | TGTGCCAGCAGCCCATACAGGAATGAAAAACTGTTTTTT
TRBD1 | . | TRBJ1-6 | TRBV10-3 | CAISERTGESSPLHF | TGTGCCATCAGTGAGCGGACAGGGGAGAGTTCACCCCTCCACTTT
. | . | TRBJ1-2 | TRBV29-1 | CSVDMPGEYGYTF | TGCAGCGTCGACATGCCAGGGGAGTACGGCTACACCTTC
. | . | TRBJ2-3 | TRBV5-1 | CASSWGTSTDTQYF | TGCGCCAGCAGCTGGGGGACTAGCACAGATACGCAGTATTTT
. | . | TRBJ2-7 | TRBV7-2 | CASSHPPGDEQYF | TGTGCCAGCAGCCATCCCCCCGGGGACGAGCAGTACTTC
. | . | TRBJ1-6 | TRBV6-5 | CASSYSRSTNSPLHF | TGTGCCAGCAGTTACTCGAGGTCGACGAATTCACCCCTCCACTTT
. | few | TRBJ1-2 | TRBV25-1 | CASSDPGIPYGYTF | TGTGCCAGCAGTGATCCTGGGATACCTTATGGCTACACCTTC
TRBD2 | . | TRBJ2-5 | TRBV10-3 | CAISDSPAGAETQYF | TGTGCCATCAGTGACTCCCCAGCGGGGGCAGAGACCCAGTACTTC
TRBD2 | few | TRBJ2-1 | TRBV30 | CASLLAGVNNEQFF | TGTGCCTCCCTTTTAGCGGGGGTGAACAATGAGCAGTTCTTC